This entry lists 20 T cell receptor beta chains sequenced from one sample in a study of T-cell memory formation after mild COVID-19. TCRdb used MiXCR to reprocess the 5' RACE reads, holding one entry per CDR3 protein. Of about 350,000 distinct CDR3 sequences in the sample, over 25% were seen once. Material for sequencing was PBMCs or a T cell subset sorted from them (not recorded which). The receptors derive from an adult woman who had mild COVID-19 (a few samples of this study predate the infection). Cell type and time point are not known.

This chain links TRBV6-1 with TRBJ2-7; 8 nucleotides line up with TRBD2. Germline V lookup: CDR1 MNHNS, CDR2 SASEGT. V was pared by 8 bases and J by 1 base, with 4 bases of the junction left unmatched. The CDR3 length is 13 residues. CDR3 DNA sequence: TGTGCCAGCTCGGGGACTAGGTCCTACGAGCAGTACTTC. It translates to CASSGTRSYEQYF.

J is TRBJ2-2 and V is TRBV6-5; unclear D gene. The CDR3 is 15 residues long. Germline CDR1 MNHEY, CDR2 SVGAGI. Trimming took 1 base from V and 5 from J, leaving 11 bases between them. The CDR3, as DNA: TGTGCCAGCAGTTACTTCTCTTTAGGGACCGGGGAGCTGTTTTTT. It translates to CASSYFSLGTGELFF.

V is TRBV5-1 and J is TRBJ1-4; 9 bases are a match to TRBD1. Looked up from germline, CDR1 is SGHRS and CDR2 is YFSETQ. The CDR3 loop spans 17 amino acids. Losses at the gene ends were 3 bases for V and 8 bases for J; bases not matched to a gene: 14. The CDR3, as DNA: TGCGCCAGCAGCTCGGGACAGGGAGTTGGAGGTCGGGAAAAACTGTTTTTT. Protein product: CASSSGQGVGGREKLFF.

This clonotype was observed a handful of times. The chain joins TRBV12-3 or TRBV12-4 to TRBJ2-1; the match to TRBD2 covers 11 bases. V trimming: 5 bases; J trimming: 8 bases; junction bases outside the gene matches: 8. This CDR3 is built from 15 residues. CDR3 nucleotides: TGTGCCAGCAGTCCCTCCGGGACTAGCGGCCATGAGCAGTTCTTC. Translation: CASSPSGTSGHEQFF.

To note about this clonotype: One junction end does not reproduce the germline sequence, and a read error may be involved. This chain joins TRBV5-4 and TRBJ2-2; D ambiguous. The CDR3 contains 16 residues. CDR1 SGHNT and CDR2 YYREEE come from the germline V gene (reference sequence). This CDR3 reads CASSLVPAPKTGELFF. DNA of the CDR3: TGTGCCAGCAGCTTGGTCCCAGCGCCGAAGACCGGGGAGCTGTTTTTT.

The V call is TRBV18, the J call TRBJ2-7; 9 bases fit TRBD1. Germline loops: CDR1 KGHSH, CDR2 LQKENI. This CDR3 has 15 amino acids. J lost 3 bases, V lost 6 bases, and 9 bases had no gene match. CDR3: CASSQNRDRVYEQYF. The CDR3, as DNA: TGTGCCAGCTCTCAAAACCGGGACAGGGTCTACGAGCAGTACTTC.

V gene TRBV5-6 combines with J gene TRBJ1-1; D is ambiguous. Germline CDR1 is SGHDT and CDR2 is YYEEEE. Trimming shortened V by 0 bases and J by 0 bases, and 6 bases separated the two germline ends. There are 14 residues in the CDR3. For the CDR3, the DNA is TGTGCCAGCAGCTTGGGACACATGAACACTGAAGCTTTCTTT. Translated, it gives CASSLGHMNTEAFF.

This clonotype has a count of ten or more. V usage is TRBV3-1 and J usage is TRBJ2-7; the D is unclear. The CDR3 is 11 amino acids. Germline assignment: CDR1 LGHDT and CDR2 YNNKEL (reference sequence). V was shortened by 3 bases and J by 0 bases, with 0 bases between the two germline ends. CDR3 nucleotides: TGTGCCAGCAGCCACTCCTACGAGCAGTACTTC. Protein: CASSHSYEQYF.

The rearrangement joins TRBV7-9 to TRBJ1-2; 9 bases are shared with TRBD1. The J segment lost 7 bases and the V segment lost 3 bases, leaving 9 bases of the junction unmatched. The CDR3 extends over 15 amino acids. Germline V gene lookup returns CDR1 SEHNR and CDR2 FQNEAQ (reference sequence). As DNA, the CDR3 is TGTGCCAGCAGCTTGACCGGGACAGGGCGTCGTGGCTACACCTTC. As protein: CASSLTGTGRRGYTF.

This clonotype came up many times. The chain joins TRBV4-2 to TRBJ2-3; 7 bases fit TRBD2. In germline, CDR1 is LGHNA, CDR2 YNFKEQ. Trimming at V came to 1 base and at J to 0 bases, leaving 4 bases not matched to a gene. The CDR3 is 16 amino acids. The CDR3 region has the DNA TGTGCCAGCAGCCAAGCGCGGGGGACCAGCACAGATACGCAGTATTTT. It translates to CASSQARGTSTDTQYF.

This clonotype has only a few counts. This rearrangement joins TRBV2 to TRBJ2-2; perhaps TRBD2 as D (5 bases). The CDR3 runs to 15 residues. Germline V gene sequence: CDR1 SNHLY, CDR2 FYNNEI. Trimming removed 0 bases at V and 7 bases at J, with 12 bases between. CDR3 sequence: CASSEALSGSGELFF. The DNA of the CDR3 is TGTGCCAGCAGTGAAGCGCTTTCGGGGAGCGGGGAGCTGTTTTTT.

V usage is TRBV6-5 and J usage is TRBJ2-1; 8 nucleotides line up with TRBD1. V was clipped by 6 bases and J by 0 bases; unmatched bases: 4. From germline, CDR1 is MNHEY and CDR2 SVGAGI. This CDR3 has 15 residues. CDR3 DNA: TGTGCCAGCAGAACCGGGACAGGCTCCTACAATGAGCAGTTCTTC. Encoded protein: CASRTGTGSYNEQFF.

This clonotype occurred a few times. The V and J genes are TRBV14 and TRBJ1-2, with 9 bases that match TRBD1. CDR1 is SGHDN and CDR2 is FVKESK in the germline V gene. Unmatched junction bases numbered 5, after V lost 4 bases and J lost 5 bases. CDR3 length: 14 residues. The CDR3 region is CASSPGQGKYGYTF. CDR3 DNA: TGTGCCAGCAGCCCTGGACAGGGGAAGTATGGCTACACCTTC.

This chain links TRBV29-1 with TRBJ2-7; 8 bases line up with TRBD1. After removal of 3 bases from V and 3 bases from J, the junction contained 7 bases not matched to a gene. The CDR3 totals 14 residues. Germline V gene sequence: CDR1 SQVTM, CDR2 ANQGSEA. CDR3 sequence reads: CSVDGQGANYEQYF. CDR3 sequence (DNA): TGCAGCGTTGACGGGCAGGGGGCGAACTACGAGCAGTACTTC.

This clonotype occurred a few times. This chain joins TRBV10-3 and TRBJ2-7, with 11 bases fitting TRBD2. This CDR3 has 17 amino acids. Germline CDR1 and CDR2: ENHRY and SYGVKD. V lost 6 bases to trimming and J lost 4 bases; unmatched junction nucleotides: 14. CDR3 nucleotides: TGTGCCATCAGGGCTAGCGGGAGGCCTGATCAGAGGTACGAGCAGTACTTC. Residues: CAIRASGRPDQRYEQYF.

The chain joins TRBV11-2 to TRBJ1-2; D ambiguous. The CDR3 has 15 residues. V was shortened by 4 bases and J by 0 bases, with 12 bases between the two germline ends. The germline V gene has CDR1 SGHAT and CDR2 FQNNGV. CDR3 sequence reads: CASSSLRRSNYGYTF. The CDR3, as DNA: TGTGCCAGCAGCTCCCTCCGTCGTTCTAACTATGGCTACACCTTC.

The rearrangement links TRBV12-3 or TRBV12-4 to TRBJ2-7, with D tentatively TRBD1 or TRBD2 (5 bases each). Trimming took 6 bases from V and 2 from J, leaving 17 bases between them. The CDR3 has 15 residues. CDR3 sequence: CASSLGGLGPYEQYF. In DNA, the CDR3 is TGTGCCAGCAGCCTTGGGGGTTTAGGGCCCTACGAGCAGTACTTC.

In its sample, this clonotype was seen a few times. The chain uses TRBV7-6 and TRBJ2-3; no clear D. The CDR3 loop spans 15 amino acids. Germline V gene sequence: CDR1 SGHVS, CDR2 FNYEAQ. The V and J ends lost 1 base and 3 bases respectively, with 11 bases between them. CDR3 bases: TGTGCCAGCAGCTTAGGGTGGTTAGGAACAGATACGCAGTATTTT. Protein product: CASSLGWLGTDTQYF.

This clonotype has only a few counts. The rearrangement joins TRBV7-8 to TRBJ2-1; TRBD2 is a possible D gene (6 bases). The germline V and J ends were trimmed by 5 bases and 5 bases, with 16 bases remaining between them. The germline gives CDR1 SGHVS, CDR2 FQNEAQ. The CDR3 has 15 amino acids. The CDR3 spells CASSAGLLNHNEQFF. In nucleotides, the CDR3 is TGTGCCAGCAGCGCGGGACTGCTAAATCACAATGAGCAGTTCTTC.

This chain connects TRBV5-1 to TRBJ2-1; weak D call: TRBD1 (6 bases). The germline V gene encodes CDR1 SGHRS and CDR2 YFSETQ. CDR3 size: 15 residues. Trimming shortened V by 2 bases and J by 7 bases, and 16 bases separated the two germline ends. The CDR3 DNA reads TGCGCCAGCAGCTTATTTGGGCAGGGGTTGAATGAGCAGTTCTTC. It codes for CASSLFGQGLNEQFF.